This T cell receptor beta chain emerged from a study of blood T cell repertoires in COVID-19 (dated by TCRdb to about 2020). With regard to the full study: Collaborator samples came from the United States, Italy and Spain and covered acute and convalescent phases of COVID-19. The repertoires were made available in a free public database intended to serve as a resource for research on the immune response to SARS-CoV-2. Samples were obtained from the ongoing ImmuneRACE study (first 160 participants) and from some 1,300 subjects provided by 6 global collaborators. A de-identified subject ID, COVID-19 status, age in years and sex were almost always included in the sample metadata. Subjects who had been exposed to COVID-19, were actively infected with it, or had recovered from it provided the deeply sampled blood TCRbeta repertoires that made up the dataset. The material from the prospective study consisted of cDNA or gDNA derived from T cells, B-cell-depleted T cells, or PBMCs. Where HLA class I and class II types were available, the types were taken from metadata supplied by the sample provider, not from assay-based typing.

The collaborating institutions used their own protocols to collect whole blood in K2EDTA tubes. For TCRbeta analysis, collaborator samples were shipped as frozen whole blood, as isolated PBMCs, or as DNA extracted from either sample type. Turning to this clone: Its antigen is not yet known. Base qualities are not provided; no much larger clone lies one nucleotide away.

Here V drops 9 bases and J drops 4 bases, and the junction holds 8 bases not matched to any gene. The CDR3 starts with the cysteine, ends with the phenylalanine, and has 13 residues. Solely the CDR3 DNA is kept, with 39 bases framed from the first base. In the germline V gene, CDR1 corresponds to SGHTA and CDR2 to FQGNSA. Broader findings and caveats from the paper: The quantity of clinical and demographic metadata differed by source and by participant and was supplied without curation.

The immunoSEQ Assay, a bias-controlled multiplex PCR, was used to amplify TCRbeta CDR3 regions from genomic DNA. The paper's processing steps were these. Nucleated cell counts per sample were estimated from amplification of reference gene primers within the assay. Sequence reads were collapsed and filtered to measure the absolute abundance of every unique TCRbeta CDR3 rearrangement. For each sample, productive Simpson clonality was calculated by taking the square root of Simpson's diversity index across productive rearrangements. In its TCRdb copy, this immuneACCESS table keeps in-frame sequences only and misses some clones. Where compared with another copy, unresolved V genes explain less than half of these, and the others have no known cause. V, J and clone size are taken as reported in that table, and D and trimming were inferred from the DNA itself. The sample table records under 200,000 clones; around 90% of these occur just once. The biggest ten clones account for about 0.54% of the sample.

This TCR was sampled from a man aged 45-65 years with acute or convalescent COVID-19. The sequencing input was peripheral blood. The chain employs TRBV7-2 and TRBJ1-2; 7 of the junction bases match TRBD1. The CDR3 region reads CASRRAGGYGYTF. The DNA is as follows: TGTGCCAGTCGCCGGGCAGGGGGCTATGGCTACACCTTC.